This T cell receptor beta chain was recorded in a study of metastatic and nonmetastatic thyroid tumors. There are many counts of this clone. Per the study methods: Clinicopathological groups supplied CDR3 differences that were used to build a distant-metastasis classifier for papillary thyroid cancer. With MiXCR, TCRdb reprocessed the PCR reads. The V and J calls were not made by the authors but by TCRdb's processing. The data show about 30,000 clones, roughly 4.2% seen once. V dropped 2 bases and J dropped 5; count of bases not matched to a gene: 5. Germline V gene lookup returns CDR1 SGHNT and CDR2 YYREEE (reference sequence). The CDR3 is made up of 14 amino acids. No patient received treatment before thyroid surgery.

The sequencing input was blood. The chain recombines TRBV5-4 with TRBJ1-1; 8 bases fit TRBD1. This sequence was found in a female donor with papillary thyroid cancer or a benign thyroid nodule (not recorded which). Some clones in this sample may be carry-over from other donors' samples. The CDR3, as DNA: TGTGCCAGCAGCTTTGACAGGGGTAGTACTGAAGCTTTCTTT. Encoded protein: CASSFDRGSTEAFF.